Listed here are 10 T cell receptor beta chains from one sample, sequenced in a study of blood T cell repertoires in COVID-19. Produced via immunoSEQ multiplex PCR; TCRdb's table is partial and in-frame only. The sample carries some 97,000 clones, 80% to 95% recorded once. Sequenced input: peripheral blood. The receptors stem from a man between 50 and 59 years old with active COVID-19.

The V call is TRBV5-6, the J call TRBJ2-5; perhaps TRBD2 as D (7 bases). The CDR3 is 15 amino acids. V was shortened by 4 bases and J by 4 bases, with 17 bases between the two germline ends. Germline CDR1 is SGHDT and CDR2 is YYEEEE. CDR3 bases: TGTGCCAGCAGCCCGCTGGGGGGGGCCGGAGAGACCCAGTACTTC. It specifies CASSPLGGAGETQYF.

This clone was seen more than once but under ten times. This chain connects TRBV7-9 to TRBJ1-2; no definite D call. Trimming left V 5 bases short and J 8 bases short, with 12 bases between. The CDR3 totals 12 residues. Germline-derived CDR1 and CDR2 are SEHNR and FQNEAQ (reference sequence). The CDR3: CASSADLWGYTF. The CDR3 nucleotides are TGTGCCAGCAGCGCGGATCTCTGGGGCTACACCTTC.

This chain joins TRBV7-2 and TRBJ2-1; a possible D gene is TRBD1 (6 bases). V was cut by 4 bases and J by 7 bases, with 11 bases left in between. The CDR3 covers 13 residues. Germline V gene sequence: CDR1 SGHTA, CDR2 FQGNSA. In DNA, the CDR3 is TGTGCCAGCAGCTCAGATCAGGGGAATGAGCAGTTCTTC. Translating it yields CASSSDQGNEQFF.

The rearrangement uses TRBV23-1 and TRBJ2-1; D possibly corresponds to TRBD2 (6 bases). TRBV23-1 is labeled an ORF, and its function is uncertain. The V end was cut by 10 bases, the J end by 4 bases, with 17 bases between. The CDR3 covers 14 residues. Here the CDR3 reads CATVMRDCYNEQFF. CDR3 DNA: TGCGCCACGGTTATGCGGGACTGTTACAATGAGCAGTTCTTC.

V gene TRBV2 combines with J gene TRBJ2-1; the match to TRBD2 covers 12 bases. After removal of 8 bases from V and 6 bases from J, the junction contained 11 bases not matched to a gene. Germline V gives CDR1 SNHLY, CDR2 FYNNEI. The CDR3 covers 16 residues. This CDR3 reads CASETGGTSGPNEQFF. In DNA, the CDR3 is TGTGCCAGCGAGACAGGGGGGACTAGCGGGCCCAATGAGCAGTTCTTC.

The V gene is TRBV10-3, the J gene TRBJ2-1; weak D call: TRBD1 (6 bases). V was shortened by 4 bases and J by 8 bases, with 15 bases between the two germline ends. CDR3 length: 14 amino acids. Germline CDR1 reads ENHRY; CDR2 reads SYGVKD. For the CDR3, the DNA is TGTGCCATCAGTGCGTCAACAGGGACCCATGAGCAGTTCTTC. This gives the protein CAISASTGTHEQFF.

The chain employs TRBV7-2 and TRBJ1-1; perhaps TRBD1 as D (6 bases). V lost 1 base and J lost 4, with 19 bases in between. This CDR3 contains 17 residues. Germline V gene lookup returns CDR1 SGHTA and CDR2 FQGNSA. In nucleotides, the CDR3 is TGTGCCAGCAGCTTAGGTTTAGGGCTACAGGGATCCACTGAAGCTTTCTTT. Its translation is CASSLGLGLQGSTEAFF.

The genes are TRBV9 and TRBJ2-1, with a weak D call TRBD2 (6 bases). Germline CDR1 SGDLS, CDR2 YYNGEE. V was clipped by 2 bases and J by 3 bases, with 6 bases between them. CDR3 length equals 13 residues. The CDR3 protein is CASSVSGYNEQFF. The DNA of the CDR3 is TGTGCCAGCAGCGTTAGCGGCTACAATGAGCAGTTCTTC.

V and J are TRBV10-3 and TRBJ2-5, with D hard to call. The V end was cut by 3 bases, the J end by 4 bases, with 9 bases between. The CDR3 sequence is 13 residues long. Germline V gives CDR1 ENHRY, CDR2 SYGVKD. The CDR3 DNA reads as TGTGCCATCAGTGACTCCCTCCGAGAGACCCAGTACTTC. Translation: CAISDSLRETQYF.

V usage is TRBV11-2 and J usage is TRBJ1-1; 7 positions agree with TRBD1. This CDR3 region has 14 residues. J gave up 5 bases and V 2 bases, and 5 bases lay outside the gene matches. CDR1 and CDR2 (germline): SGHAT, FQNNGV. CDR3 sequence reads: CASSLWQGETEAFF. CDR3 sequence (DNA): TGTGCCAGCAGCTTATGGCAGGGGGAGACTGAAGCTTTCTTT.